A selection of T cell receptor beta chains follows, all from one sample in a study of cytomegalovirus exposure and HLA in healthy donors. Clones were sequenced by immunoSEQ multiplex PCR, and TCRdb holds only the in-frame ones, with some missing. This sample has approximately 220,000 clones; under 80% occur once, and the top ten carry 1.5% to 2%. Sequencing was carried out using PBMCs. The receptors derive from a woman aged 25 to 39 in good health and CMV-seronegative. CDR3s leave out the opening cysteine and the closing phenylalanine or tryptophan. Each record gives: J gene, D gene, V gene, CDR3 protein. The D gene is left open where the match is weak.

TRBJ1-1 | NA | TRBV5-5 | ASSLRQGDTEAF
TRBJ1-1 | TRBD1 | TRBV10-3 | AIGQGRTEAF
TRBJ2-1 | NA | TRBV13 | ASSLAGNEQF
TRBJ2-5 | TRBD2 | TRBV7-8 | ASSFGLAGGRETQY
TRBJ1-1 | TRBD1 | TRBV6-6 | ASSSTGGSTEAF
TRBJ2-1 | TRBD2 | TRBV5-1 | ASSLYTSASGYNEQF
TRBJ2-1 | NA | TRBV29-1 | SVEDHQGLYNEQF
NA | NA | TRBV6-5 | ASREDNSYEQY
TRBJ2-3 | TRBD2 | TRBV7-9 | ASIHSGGLGTDTQY
TRBJ2-7 | NA | TRBV19 | ASSRGLLTPYEQY
TRBJ2-5 | TRBD1 | TRBV10-1 | ASSRQGTGVETQY
TRBJ2-1 | TRBD1 | TRBV18 | ASSLGTENEQF
TRBJ1-2 | TRBD1 | TRBV6-6 | ASSYQQGMGNYGYT
TRBJ2-2 | NA | TRBV25-1 | ASTALSGFMGELF
TRBJ1-2 | TRBD1 | TRBV15 | ATSRDGQGVYGYT
TRBJ2-7 | TRBD1 | TRBV6-6 | ASSYSWDSSYEQY
TRBJ2-1 | TRBD2 | TRBV7-3 | ASSLGGGGNNEQF
TRBJ2-1 | TRBD2 | TRBV6-4 | ASSPNSGSGNEQF
TRBJ2-2 | NA | TRBV7-9 | SSSLERRAGELF
TRBJ1-4 | NA | TRBV27 | ASSSLGLKLF
TRBJ2-7 | TRBD1 | TRBV5-1 | ASSFGGTGDYEQY
TRBJ2-7 | TRBD1 | TRBV6-5 | ASRDRGSYEQY
TRBJ1-2 | TRBD1 | TRBV6-5 | ASSYIEGAYRYT
TRBJ2-7 | TRBD2 | TRBV19 | ASSLGLAGGRPYEQY
TRBJ1-2 | TRBD1 | TRBV19 | ASSRQGELYGYT
TRBJ2-1 | TRBD1 | TRBV12-5 | ASGLAGTGDYNEQF
TRBJ1-1 | NA | TRBV5-6 | ASSLAGGGTEAF
TRBJ2-1 | TRBD2 | TRBV7-9 | SSSGTSGGYNEQF
TRBJ1-5 | NA | TRBV29-1 | SVRGGADRNQPQH
TRBJ1-4 | NA | TRBV5-1 | ASSLISRNEKLF
TRBJ1-2 | NA | TRBV11-2 | ASSLTGNNYGYT
TRBJ2-5 | TRBD1 | TRBV6-5 | ASEDRGRETQY
TRBJ1-2 | TRBD1 | TRBV30 | AWGRDRDSYT
TRBJ2-2 | TRBD2 | TRBV10-3 | AIRGLPLPGELF
NA | NA | TRBV6-6 | ASSPQGAMGEQY
TRBJ2-7 | TRBD1 | TRBV6-1 | ASTITQGAAEQY
TRBJ2-5 | NA | TRBV19 | ASSIRVGPQETQY
TRBJ1-5 | NA | TRBV7-3 | ASSLGPGVYQPQH
TRBJ2-3 | TRBD2 | TRBV7-6 | ASSVGLAGVEDTQY
TRBJ1-1 | NA | TRBV5-1 | ASSPVTGGMNTEAF
TRBJ2-7 | NA | TRBV6-4 | ASGPEDFAYEQY
TRBJ1-1 | NA | TRBV30 | AWSPQGGPEAF
TRBJ2-3 | TRBD1 | TRBV7-9 | ASSPQGVGTDTQY
TRBJ1-2 | NA | TRBV11-2 | ASSPKGATVSEGYT
TRBJ2-5 | NA | TRBV7-7 | ASSLGGTEQETQY
TRBJ2-7 | TRBD2 | TRBV27 | ASSLRGLAATYEQY
TRBJ2-5 | NA | TRBV5-1 | ASSSRLDPETQY
TRBJ1-4 | TRBD1 | TRBV7-9 | AGLTTGGNEKLF